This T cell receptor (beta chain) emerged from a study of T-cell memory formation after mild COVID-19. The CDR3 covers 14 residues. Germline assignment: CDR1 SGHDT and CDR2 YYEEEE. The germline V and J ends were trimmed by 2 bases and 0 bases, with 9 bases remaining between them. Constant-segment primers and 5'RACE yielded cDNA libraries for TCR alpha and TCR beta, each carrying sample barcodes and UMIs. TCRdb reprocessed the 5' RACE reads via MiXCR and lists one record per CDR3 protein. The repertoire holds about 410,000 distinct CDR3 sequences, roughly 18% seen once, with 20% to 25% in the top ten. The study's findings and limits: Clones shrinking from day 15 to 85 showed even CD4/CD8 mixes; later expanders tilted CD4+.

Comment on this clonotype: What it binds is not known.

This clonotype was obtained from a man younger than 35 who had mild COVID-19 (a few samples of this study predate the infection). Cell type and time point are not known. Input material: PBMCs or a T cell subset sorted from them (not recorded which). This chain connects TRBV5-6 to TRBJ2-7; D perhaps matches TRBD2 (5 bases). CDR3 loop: CASSFEGRSYEQYF. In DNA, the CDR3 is TGTGCCAGCAGCTTTGAGGGCCGCTCCTACGAGCAGTACTTC.